The T cell receptor (beta chain) under discussion was sequenced for a study of blood T cells in healthy people across ages. Study-wide points: TCR beta diversity per million T cells fell roughly linearly with age.

PCR was performed a second time for about 7 to 11 cycles using a sample-barcoded 5' primer and a J-beta primer mix. Every sample returned 2.5 million or more CDR3-containing paired-end reads. TCRdb fed the 5' RACE reads into MiXCR, producing one record per CDR3 protein. The table includes about 650,000 distinct CDR3 sequences, roughly 32% detected once. At least ten counts were recorded for this clonotype. Antigen: not known. The draw of peripheral blood yielded roughly 10 milliliters from each donor. Total RNA was isolated from each sample in quantities of at least 5.5 micrograms. Unmatched junction bases numbered 4, after V lost 2 bases and J lost 2 bases. This CDR3 has 15 residues. CDR1 and CDR2 (germline): DFQATT, SNEGSKA (reference sequence).

The source is a woman over 75 in good health. Sequenced: blood. The chain carries TRBV20-1 and TRBJ1-5, with 9 bases fitting TRBD1. The CDR3 protein is CSARTGGHGNQPQHF. CDR3 nucleotide sequence: TGCAGTGCTAGAACAGGGGGCCACGGCAATCAGCCCCAGCATTTT.